These 21 T cell receptor beta chains were all obtained from the same sample, sequenced in a study of cytomegalovirus exposure and HLA in healthy donors. PCR was performed using 60 Vbeta and 13 Jbeta primers. Produced via immunoSEQ multiplex PCR; TCRdb's table is partial and in-frame only. The sample gives fewer than 85,000 clones, under 80% of which show up once; about 9.1% is in the top ten. The source material was PBMCs. These receptors all stem from a man aged 35-49 years in good health and CMV-seropositive.

The chain recombines TRBV14 with TRBJ2-1; maybe TRBD2 (6 bases). The CDR3 spans 14 residues. V was trimmed by 1 base and J by 9 bases, leaving 13 bases between them. Looked up from germline, CDR1 is SGHDN and CDR2 is FVKESK. CDR3 nucleotide sequence: TGTGCCAGCAGCCAAGGCGGCGGGATCCCTGAGCAGTTCTTC. As protein: CASSQGGGIPEQFF.

This clone was observed a few times. The chain couples TRBV4-1 to TRBJ2-1; D not certain. With 0 bases removed from V and 0 bases from J, the gap between germline ends came to 18 bases. The CDR3 runs to 19 residues. In germline, CDR1 is MGHRA, CDR2 YSYEKL. This CDR3 reads CASSQDLASAQSSYNEQFF. The CDR3 DNA sequence: TGCGCCAGCAGCCAAGATTTGGCGAGCGCTCAGAGCTCCTACAATGAGCAGTTCTTC.

The V and J genes are TRBV7-3 and TRBJ2-1; 12 nucleotides line up with TRBD1. The CDR3 has 15 residues. V dropped 5 bases and J dropped 6; count of bases not matched to a gene: 5. Germline CDR1 is SGHTA and CDR2 is FQGTGA. CDR3 residues: CASSTGQGAINEQFF. The CDR3 nucleotides are TGTGCCAGCAGCACGGGACAGGGGGCGATCAATGAGCAGTTCTTC.

V gene TRBV29-1 combines with J gene TRBJ2-5, with TRBD2 identical over 7 bases. In germline, CDR1 is SQVTM, CDR2 ANQGSEA. V gave up 3 bases and J gave up 6 bases; unmatched junction bases: 4. The CDR3 covers 12 residues. The CDR3 protein is CSVDRGVKTQYF. In DNA form, the CDR3 reads TGCAGCGTTGACCGGGGGGTAAAGACCCAGTACTTC.

The chain links TRBV7-9 to TRBJ1-1; D not certain. The CDR3 has 12 residues. V shed 5 bases and J shed 2 bases, with 6 bases lying between them. Germline CDR1 is SEHNR and CDR2 is FQNEAQ (reference sequence). The chain's CDR3 is CASSITNTEAFF. In nucleotides, the CDR3 is TGTGCCAGCAGCATCACAAACACTGAAGCTTTCTTT.

In this sample, this clone turned up a few times. The chain carries TRBV10-2 and TRBJ2-1, with D maybe TRBD1 (6 bases). The germline CDR1 and CDR2 sequences are WSHSY and SAAADI. Trimming pared 5 bases from V and 3 bases from J, leaving 14 bases between. The CDR3 runs 15 residues. Here the CDR3 reads CASSKPGQLYNEQFF. The CDR3 region has the DNA TGCGCCAGCAGTAAACCTGGACAGCTCTACAATGAGCAGTTCTTC.

A few counts support this clone. This chain uses TRBV5-4 with TRBJ1-1, with D perhaps matching TRBD1 (5 bases). Trimming shortened V by 4 bases and J by 1 base, and 11 bases separated the two germline ends. The germline V gene has CDR1 SGHNT and CDR2 YYREEE (reference sequence). The CDR3 length is 14 residues. Here the CDR3 reads CASSPTVTNTEAFF. CDR3 sequence (DNA): TGTGCCAGCAGCCCGACAGTGACGAACACTGAAGCTTTCTTT.

This chain uses TRBV19 with TRBJ1-5; no reliable D call. Germline V gene data show CDR1 as LNHDA and CDR2 as SQIVND (reference sequence). V lost 0 bases, J lost 5 bases, and 8 bases lay in between. This CDR3 has 14 residues. The CDR3 reads CASSIDEEYQPQHF. In DNA, the CDR3 is TGTGCCAGTAGTATAGATGAGGAATATCAGCCCCAGCATTTT.

This chain links TRBV4-2 with TRBJ2-5; a possible D gene is TRBD2 (5 bases). Germline V lookup: CDR1 LGHNA, CDR2 YNFKEQ. Trimming cost V 1 base and J 5 bases, with 8 bases left between them. This CDR3 has 13 residues. The CDR3 DNA is TGTGCCAGCAGCCAAGGGGAGAAGGAGACCCAGTACTTC. The encoded protein is CASSQGEKETQYF.

The chain uses TRBV4-2 and TRBJ2-3, with a tentative D call TRBD2 (5 bases). V lost 0 bases and J 2 bases, leaving 12 bases between the germline ends. CDR3 size: 16 residues. CDR1 and CDR2 (germline): LGHNA, YNFKEQ. CDR3 sequence: CASSQDLPGSTDTQYF. The CDR3 DNA is TGTGCCAGCAGCCAAGATCTACCGGGATCCACAGATACGCAGTATTTT.

The rearrangement joins TRBV25-1 to TRBJ2-5; D may be TRBD2 (5 bases). CDR1 and CDR2 from the germline V gene are MGHDK and SYGVNS. This CDR3 is 14 amino acids long. Trimming stripped 7 bases from V and 1 base from J, with 13 bases between. CDR3 sequence: CASTGRWGQETQYF. CDR3 bases: TGTGCCAGCACGGGGAGATGGGGCCAAGAGACCCAGTACTTC.

The chain couples TRBV7-2 to TRBJ2-5; D perhaps matches TRBD2 (5 bases). The germline V and J ends were trimmed by 5 bases and 7 bases, with 17 bases remaining between them. CDR1 SGHTA and CDR2 FQGNSA come from the germline V gene. This CDR3 is built from 14 residues. The CDR3 DNA sequence: TGTGCCAGCAGCCTGCCGTCGCACCGGGGGACCCAGTACTTC. This gives the protein CASSLPSHRGTQYF.

The chain recombines TRBV6-1 with TRBJ2-1; no clear D gene. Germline assignment: CDR1 MNHNS and CDR2 SASEGT. V lost 6 bases and J lost 5, with 11 bases in between. The CDR3 is made up of 13 amino acids. The CDR3 DNA reads as TGTGCCAGCAGGCGCAGCGCAAACAATGAGCAGTTCTTC. This sequence encodes CASRRSANNEQFF.

The chain joins TRBV5-4 to TRBJ2-3, with D perhaps matching TRBD2 (6 bases). Germline loops: CDR1 SGHNT, CDR2 YYREEE (reference sequence). Deletions cut 0 bases from V and 1 base from J, with 12 bases between. The CDR3 length is 16 residues. Written as DNA, the CDR3 is TGTGCCAGCAGCTTGGAGGCGGGATGGGGCACAGATACGCAGTATTTT. Amino acid sequence: CASSLEAGWGTDTQYF.

This clone was detected once. The chain has TRBV6-5 and TRBJ2-3; perhaps TRBD1 as D (6 bases). Between the trimmed V and J ends, which lost 4 bases and 2 bases, there was a span of 10 bases. The germline CDR1 and CDR2 sequences are MNHEY and SVGAGI. CDR3 length: 14 residues. DNA for the CDR3: TGTGCCAGCAGTTTCGACAGGAACACAGATACGCAGTATTTT. Its translation: CASSFDRNTDTQYF.

The chain uses TRBV5-1 and TRBJ1-2; 10 bases line up with TRBD1. Germline CDR1 reads SGHRS; CDR2 reads YFSETQ. V dropped 4 bases and J dropped 8; count of bases not matched to a gene: 5. The CDR3 contains 13 residues. In nucleotides, the CDR3 is TGCGCCAGCAGCGTGGGACAGGGGAGCGGCTACACCTTC. Protein sequence: CASSVGQGSGYTF.

The genes are TRBV5-1 and TRBJ2-2, with a tentative D call TRBD1 (7 bases). Germline CDR1 reads SGHRS; CDR2 reads YFSETQ. This CDR3 is built from 15 residues. V lost 4 bases and J lost 2, with 12 bases in between. CDR3 amino acids: CASSRQGGNTGELFF. DNA of the CDR3: TGCGCCAGCAGCAGACAGGGAGGTAACACCGGGGAGCTGTTTTTT.

This clone was counted a single time. This chain uses TRBV7-9 with TRBJ1-6; D is possibly TRBD1 (6 bases). Trimming pared 10 bases from V and 6 bases from J, leaving 16 bases between. The CDR3 runs 14 residues. Germline CDR1 and CDR2: SEHNR and FQNEAQ (reference sequence). The CDR3 sequence: CATQGTGSNSPLHF. The CDR3 coding sequence is TGTGCCACACAGGGTACGGGGAGTAATTCACCCCTCCACTTT.

This chain's CDR3 is CASSYGYRVGNQPQHF. DNA of the CDR3: TGTGCCAGCAGTTACGGATACAGGGTGGGTAATCAGCCCCAGCATTTT. V usage is TRBV6-5 and J usage is TRBJ1-5; D might be TRBD1 (6 bases). Germline V gives CDR1 MNHEY, CDR2 SVGAGI. The CDR3 is made up of 16 amino acids. The V gene lost 2 bases and the J gene lost 4 bases, with 15 bases spanning the gap.

This chain joins TRBV6-1 and TRBJ2-4, with TRBD2 as a possible D gene (6 bases). CDR3 length equals 12 residues. The germline V gene has CDR1 MNHNS and CDR2 SASEGT. V lost 2 bases and J lost 8, with 7 bases in between. The CDR3: CASSESGDIQYF. The CDR3 nucleotides are TGTGCCAGCAGTGAATCGGGGGACATTCAGTACTTC.

J is TRBJ1-1 and V is TRBV7-6; 11 bases map to TRBD1. The CDR3 runs to 15 residues. The junction had 6 bases not matched to a gene; V was cut back by 4 bases and J by 5 bases. Germline CDR1 reads SGHVS; CDR2 reads FNYEAQ. CDR3 coding DNA: TGTGCCAGCAGCTCAACCGGGACAGGGGGGACTGAAGCTTTCTTT. Its translation is CASSSTGTGGTEAFF.